A single sample is the source of the 14 T cell receptor beta chains below, sequenced in a study of a mutant IDH1 vaccine in newly diagnosed glioma. TCRdb keeps only in-frame clones here, not all; method: immunoSEQ multiplex PCR. The sample contains 25,000 to 35,000 clones, over 75% of which appear only once. As to time point: baseline, week 1 (first vaccination visit). Treatment: pre-vaccination baseline after standard-of-care therapy. This sample comprised PBMCs, obtained from a glioma patient treated with radiotherapy, temozolomide or both. The origin of the receptors is a man aged 30-40 years with glioma.

The chain employs TRBV19 and TRBJ2-7; TRBD1 matches at 7 bases. CDR3 length equals 14 residues. The V and J ends lost 3 bases and 2 bases, in that order; junction bases with no gene match: 4. The germline V gene encodes CDR1 LNHDA and CDR2 SQIVND (reference sequence). The CDR3 here is CASSIGTATYEQYF. In nucleotides, the CDR3 is TGTGCCAGTAGTATCGGGACAGCAACCTACGAGCAGTACTTC.

As DNA, the CDR3 is TGTGCCAGCAGCTTGCCGGGGGCCCACCAGTACTTC. It is translated as CASSLPGAHQYF. This chain uses TRBV5-4 with TRBJ2-7; D possibly matches TRBD1 or TRBD2 (6 bases each). Germline CDR1 is SGHNT and CDR2 is YYREEE (reference sequence). Trimming pared 1 base from V and 10 bases from J, leaving 12 bases between. The CDR3 is made up of 12 amino acids.

V usage is TRBV5-1 and J usage is TRBJ1-4; 8 bases agree with TRBD1. V dropped 1 base and J dropped 8; count of bases not matched to a gene: 16. This CDR3 has 18 amino acids. Germline V lookup: CDR1 SGHRS, CDR2 YFSETQ. Here the CDR3 DNA reads TGCGCCAGCAGCTTGTATGGGACAGGCGCTTCCGGAGGAGAAAAACTGTTTTTT. It is translated as CASSLYGTGASGGEKLFF.

V is TRBV9 and J is TRBJ2-7; D unresolved. CDR3 length equals 15 residues. The germline V gene encodes CDR1 SGDLS and CDR2 YYNGEE. V lost 0 bases and J 4 bases, leaving 14 bases between the germline ends. The CDR3 spells CASSVAADGVYEQYF. DNA for the CDR3: TGTGCCAGCAGCGTAGCCGCGGATGGGGTTTACGAGCAGTACTTC.

The rearrangement uses TRBV28 and TRBJ2-1, with 8 bases identical to TRBD2. This CDR3 comprises 15 residues. V lost 3 bases, J lost 6 bases, and 7 bases stayed unmatched. The V gene's germline CDR1 is MDHEN and CDR2 SYDVKM. The CDR3, as DNA: TGTGCCAGCAGTTTCCGGGGGGGACTTGTCAATGAGCAGTTCTTC. Translation gives CASSFRGGLVNEQFF.

The chain combines TRBV7-2 with TRBJ1-2; a possible D gene is TRBD1 (5 bases). The CDR3 contains 18 residues. Trimming cost V 8 bases and J 4 bases, with 29 bases left between them. Germline loops: CDR1 SGHTA, CDR2 FQGNSA. CDR3 in DNA: TGTGCCAGCTCTCCCCGCCAGCCGGGGCCCTCTAAGGGCTATGGCTACACCTTC. It encodes CASSPRQPGPSKGYGYTF.

V usage is TRBV28 and J usage is TRBJ2-5; either TRBD1 or TRBD2 may fit D (5 bases each). Trimming left V 5 bases short and J 9 bases short, with 7 bases between. The CDR3 spans 10 residues. Per germline, CDR1 MDHEN and CDR2 SYDVKM. This CDR3 reads CASSRGAQYF. The CDR3 DNA follows: TGTGCCAGCAGTCGGGGCGCCCAGTACTTC.

The V gene is TRBV5-1, the J gene TRBJ2-5, with 14 positions matching TRBD2. The CDR3 loop spans 18 amino acids. V lost 4 bases to trimming and J lost 0 bases; unmatched junction nucleotides: 8. Germline V gene data show CDR1 as SGHRS and CDR2 as YFSETQ. The CDR3 DNA sequence: TGCGCCAGCAGCCTCAGGACTAGCGGGGGGATGTACCAAGAGACCCAGTACTTC. As protein: CASSLRTSGGMYQETQYF.

The chain joins TRBV30 to TRBJ2-7; D is perhaps TRBD1 (7 bases). The CDR3 runs to 13 residues. Trimming pared 5 bases from V and 4 bases from J, leaving 15 bases between. Germline V gene data show CDR1 as GTSNPN and CDR2 as SVGIG (reference sequence). The CDR3 bases are TGTGCCTGGTCGCAGGGGGGAATTTACGAGCAGTACTTC. Translated, it gives CAWSQGGIYEQYF.

V gene TRBV28 combines with J gene TRBJ2-1, with D unresolved. Germline V CDR1 and CDR2: MDHEN, SYDVKM. The CDR3 length is 17 residues. Trimming removed 0 bases from V and 2 bases from J, with 14 bases in between. The CDR3 is CASSLWGRYTTYNEQFF. CDR3 in DNA: TGTGCCAGCAGTTTATGGGGCAGGTATACTACCTACAATGAGCAGTTCTTC.

The chain is built from TRBV7-9 and TRBJ1-6, with 9 bases identical to TRBD1. The CDR3 covers 18 residues. CDR1 and CDR2 (germline): SEHNR, FQNEAQ (reference sequence). Trimming cost V 4 bases and J 9 bases; bases outside gene matches: 16. CDR3 coding DNA: TGTGCCAGCAGCTATTTAGGGATGACAGGGGGAAAACGTTCACCCCTCCACTTT. This encodes CASSYLGMTGGKRSPLHF.

The chain combines TRBV6-6 with TRBJ2-1; no clear D. V was shortened by 0 bases and J by 7 bases, with 7 bases between the two germline ends. The germline V gene has CDR1 MNHNY and CDR2 SVGAGI (reference sequence). The CDR3 consists of 13 residues. CDR3 DNA sequence: TGTGCCAGCAGTTACTCCCTTAATAATGAGCAGTTCTTC. Its translation is CASSYSLNNEQFF.

The chain is built from TRBV11-2 and TRBJ2-2; a weak D match, TRBD2 (6 bases). Germline CDR1 is SGHAT and CDR2 is FQNNGV. The V end lost 11 bases, the J end lost 4 bases, and 20 bases lay between the germline ends. This CDR3 has 15 residues. The CDR3 DNA follows: TGTGCCGAGGAGGGGAGGACGGCGGGCACCGGGGAGCTGTTTTTT. Protein: CAEEGRTAGTGELFF.

The chain has TRBV2 and TRBJ1-4, with D perhaps TRBD1 (6 bases). CDR1 and CDR2 from the germline V gene are SNHLY and FYNNEI. Between the trimmed V and J ends, which lost 2 bases and 8 bases, there was a span of 12 bases. The CDR3 length is 14 residues. DNA of the CDR3: TGTGCCAGCAGTGAATATGGGGACAAAGAAAAACTGTTTTTT. This translates into CASSEYGDKEKLFF.